Following are 31 T cell receptor beta chains from one sample sequenced in a study of T cells in Graves' hyperthyroidism and ophthalmopathy (dated by TCRdb to the late 2010s). Receptor amplification or capture employed multiplex PCR. The reads were generated on an Illumina HiSeq 2000. Amplification of TCR beta CDR3 regions was carried out from RNA transcripts. The first round of RT-PCR for the TCR CDR3 was performed with the HTBI primer set and the Qiagen OneStep RT-PCR kit. Using fastp at Q25 and MiXCR, TCRdb reprocessed the public reads and kept productive beta chains. For every CDR3 protein sequence, its rows merge into one entry that carries the most common genes and DNA. Across this sample there are about 350,000 distinct CDR3 sequences, with 13% to 15% seen only once. The ten top clones hold 15% to 20% of the sample. Sequencing input: blood. Receptor source: a woman aged 55-69 years with Graves' ophthalmopathy.

This clonotype was detected only a few times. This chain links TRBV12-3 or TRBV12-4 with TRBJ1-2, with 9 positions matching TRBD1. Losses at the gene ends were 6 bases for V and 8 bases for J; bases not matched to a gene: 4. The CDR3 spans 12 residues. The CDR3 region is CASSSGQGGYTF. In DNA, the CDR3 is TGTGCCAGCAGCTCCGGACAGGGGGGCTACACCTTC.

This clonotype has ten or more counts. J is TRBJ2-5 and V is TRBV6-2 or TRBV6-3, with 9 bases that match TRBD1. The CDR3 covers 14 residues. Germline V gene lookup returns CDR1 MNHEY and CDR2 SVGEGT. With V trimmed by 0 bases and J by 12 bases, 8 bases remained unmatched. The CDR3 reads CASSYSRGQGLEYF. The CDR3 DNA follows: TGTGCCAGCAGTTACTCGAGGGGACAGGGCCTCGAGTACTTC.

A few counts support this clonotype. The rearrangement uses TRBV5-4 and TRBJ2-3; 8 nucleotides align to TRBD2. V shed 4 bases, J shed 2 bases, and the junction held 6 bases outside the gene matches. CDR1 is SGHNT, CDR2 YYREEE, per germline (reference sequence). CDR3 size: 15 residues. CDR3 protein: CASSRPGLDTDTQYF. CDR3 coding DNA: TGTGCCAGCAGCCGGCCGGGACTAGACACAGATACGCAGTATTTT. The whole variable domain, filled in from reference TRBV5-4 and TRBJ2-3, reads ETGVTQSPTHLIKTRGQQVTLRCSSQSGHNTVSWYQQALGQGPQFIFQYYREEENGRGNFPPRFSGLQFPNYSSELNVNALELDDSALYLCASSRPGLDTDTQYFGPGTRLTVL.

This clonotype showed up just a few times. A much bigger clone sits one base away, suggesting this may be a read error. The chain uses TRBV5-1 and TRBJ2-7; TRBD1 aligns across 8 bases. The germline V gene encodes CDR1 SGHRS and CDR2 YFSETQ. The CDR3 covers 15 residues. The V gene end was trimmed by 5 bases and the J gene end by 5 bases; junction bases not matched to a gene: 12. This CDR3 is CASRASETGVNEQYF. The CDR3 coding sequence is TGCGCCAGCAGGGCCTCCGAGACAGGGGTCAACGAGCAGTACTTC. The full variable domain, with the rest looked up from reference TRBV5-1 and TRBJ2-7, is KAGVTQTPRYLIKTRGQQVTLSCSPISGHRSVSWYQQTPGQGLQFLFEYFSETQRNKGNFPGRFSGRQFSNSRSEMNVSTLELGDSALYLCASRASETGVNEQYFGPGTRLTVT.

This clonotype was counted between two and nine times. The chain recombines TRBV29-1 with TRBJ2-5; 15 nucleotides align to TRBD2. Trimming took 7 bases from V and 4 from J; bases not matched to a gene: 4. This CDR3 comprises 14 residues. Germline values: CDR1 SQVTM, CDR2 ANQGSEA. The CDR3 sequence: CSAGTSGRRETQYF. In DNA, the CDR3 is TGCAGCGCCGGGACTAGCGGGAGGAGAGAGACCCAGTACTTC.

This clonotype was seen many times. This chain uses TRBV30 with TRBJ2-2; 7 nucleotides match TRBD1. Germline assignment: CDR1 GTSNPN and CDR2 SVGIG (reference sequence). The CDR3 has 14 residues. V dropped 2 bases and J dropped 4; count of bases not matched to a gene: 4. The CDR3 spells CAWSTAGGTGELFF. The CDR3 coding sequence is TGTGCCTGGAGTACGGCAGGGGGCACCGGGGAGCTGTTTTTT. The full variable domain, completed using reference TRBV30 and TRBJ2-2, is SQTIHQWPATLVQPVGSPLSLECTVEGTSNPNLYWYRQAAGRGLQLLFYSVGIGQISSEVPQNLSASRPQDRQFILSSKKLLLSDSGFYLCAWSTAGGTGELFFGEGSRLTVL.

There are many counts of this clonotype. The chain joins TRBV7-8 to TRBJ2-4, with 12 positions matching TRBD2. CDR3 size: 20 residues. Germline-derived CDR1 and CDR2 are SGHVS and FQNEAQ. Trimming at V came to 1 base and at J to 1 base, leaving 11 bases not matched to a gene. The CDR3 protein is CASSLVGASGRAGAKNIQYF. For the CDR3, the DNA is TGTGCCAGCAGCTTAGTTGGCGCTAGCGGGAGGGCCGGCGCCAAAAACATTCAGTACTTC.

Note on this clonotype: It may be a read error: a sequence one base away is much more abundant. This chain uses TRBV7-2 with TRBJ2-3; D is unresolved. Germline V gene sequence: CDR1 SGHTA, CDR2 FQGNSA. Trimming pared 5 bases from V and 4 bases from J, leaving 7 bases between. The CDR3 spans 12 residues. The CDR3 DNA reads TGTGCCAGCAGCCCCCACTCAGATACGCAGTATTTT. It translates to CASSPHSDTQYF. The whole variable domain, filled in from reference TRBV7-2 and TRBJ2-3, reads GAGVSQSPSNKVTEKGKDVELRCDPISGHTALYWYRQSLGQGLEFLIYFQGNSAPDKSGLPSDRFSAERTGGSVSTLTIQRTQQEDSAVYLCASSPHSDTQYFGPGTRLTVL.

On this clonotype itself: An end of the junction differs from the germline gene, which may be a read error. The V gene is TRBV6-5, the J gene TRBJ2-5; 10 nucleotides line up with TRBD2. CDR1 MNHEY and CDR2 SVGAGI come from the germline V gene. This CDR3 has 15 residues. CDR3 sequence: CASSDSLAGQETQYF. DNA for the CDR3: TGTGCCAGCAGTGACTCACTAGCGGGGCAAGAGACCCAGTACTTC.

As regards this clonotype: This may be a read error, as it is one base from a much larger clone. V gene TRBV2 combines with J gene TRBJ1-3; 7 bases align to TRBD1. The V gene's germline CDR1 is SNHLY and CDR2 FYNNEI. The CDR3 spans 12 residues. The CDR3 spells CTSSQQGNTIYF. For the CDR3, the DNA is TGTACCAGCAGTCAACAGGGGAACACCATATATTTT.

Here the CDR3 DNA reads TGTGCCAGTAGTATTTTAAAGGACAGCTACAATGAGCAGTTCTTC. This gives the protein CASSILKDSYNEQFF. The rearrangement joins TRBV19 to TRBJ2-1; tentatively, D is TRBD1 (6 bases). This CDR3 spans 15 amino acids. The germline V gene has CDR1 LNHDA and CDR2 SQIVND (reference sequence). The V and J ends lost 3 bases and 3 bases respectively, with 12 bases between them.

A remark on this clonotype: This could be a read error, since a much larger clone is one nucleotide away. CDR3 sequence: CVWRQAGGPGEQFF. Here the CDR3 DNA reads TGTGTCTGGAGGCAAGCGGGAGGGCCGGGTGAGCAGTTCTTC. The chain recombines TRBV30 with TRBJ2-1; 10 bases are a match to TRBD2. The CDR3 sequence is 14 residues long. Per the germline V gene, CDR1 is GTSNPN and CDR2 is SVGIG (reference sequence).

This clonotype was found a few times. The chain uses TRBV10-3 and TRBJ2-2; D is possibly TRBD1 (5 bases). The CDR3 is made up of 13 amino acids. CDR1 and CDR2 from the germline V gene are ENHRY and SYGVKD. Trimming pared 6 bases from V and 5 bases from J, leaving 10 bases between. The CDR3 sequence is CAIRDKRTGELFF. The CDR3 DNA reads as TGTGCCATCAGGGACAAGAGAACCGGGGAGCTGTTTTTT.

The V and J genes are TRBV29-1 and TRBJ1-1; D may be TRBD1 (6 bases). The germline V gene encodes CDR1 SQVTM and CDR2 ANQGSEA. The CDR3 covers 14 residues. V shed 3 bases and J shed 4 bases, with 15 bases lying between them. The CDR3 protein is CSVEVRGGGTEAFF. The CDR3 DNA reads as TGCAGCGTTGAGGTCAGGGGAGGGGGCACTGAAGCTTTCTTT. The full variable domain, its missing parts supplied by reference TRBV29-1 and TRBJ1-1, is SAVISQKPSRDICQRGTSLTIQCQVDSQVTMMFWYRQQPGQSLTLIATANQGSEATYESGFVIDKFPISRPNLTFSTLTVSNMSPEDSSIYLCSVEVRGGGTEAFFGQGTRLTVV.

This chain joins TRBV19 and TRBJ2-3; TRBD2 matches at 11 bases. The V gene's germline CDR1 is LNHDA and CDR2 SQIVND (reference sequence). The CDR3 has 14 residues. J gave up 6 bases and V 5 bases, and 4 bases lay outside the gene matches. The CDR3 is CASSWGLAEDTQYF. The CDR3 bases are TGTGCCAGTAGTTGGGGACTAGCGGAGGATACGCAGTATTTT.

This clonotype was observed at least ten times. The chain joins TRBV7-3 to TRBJ2-1; 9 bases line up with TRBD1. This CDR3 is built from 15 residues. V lost 5 bases and J lost 9; bases outside the gene matches: 11. Per germline, CDR1 SGHTA and CDR2 FQGTGA. This CDR3 reads CASSPYRGRTAEQFF. Here the CDR3 DNA reads TGTGCCAGCAGCCCCTACAGGGGGCGGACCGCTGAGCAGTTCTTC.

The table lists this clonotype with many counts. This chain connects TRBV20-1 to TRBJ1-6; 7 bases line up with TRBD1. Germline V lookup: CDR1 DFQATT, CDR2 SNEGSKA (reference sequence). The CDR3 loop spans 16 amino acids. V was clipped by 6 bases and J by 7 bases; unmatched bases: 15. CDR3 nucleotide sequence: TGCAGTGCCCCTCGGACAGGTCGGGTACAGAATTCACCCCTCCACTTT. This encodes CSAPRTGRVQNSPLHF.

This clonotype has only a few counts. The CDR3 nucleotides are TGTGCCAGCAGGAGGGGGACAGGGGACTACGAGCAGTACTTC. This encodes CASRRGTGDYEQYF. The rearrangement links TRBV6-1 to TRBJ2-7; 10 nucleotides match TRBD1. V lost 6 bases to trimming and J lost 3 bases; unmatched junction nucleotides: 5. This CDR3 has 14 residues. Germline CDR1 MNHNS, CDR2 SASEGT.

This clonotype was recorded many times. This chain uses TRBV2 with TRBJ2-3; D ambiguous. The CDR3 loop spans 18 amino acids. Germline V lookup: CDR1 SNHLY, CDR2 FYNNEI. The ends were cut back, 6 bases at V and 0 bases at J, with 22 bases in the middle. The CDR3, as DNA: TGTGCCAGCAGCAACCCCTCAGACTGGACGGCCAGCACAGATACGCAGTATTTT. This codes for CASSNPSDWTASTDTQYF.

This chain links TRBV19 with TRBJ2-7; tentative D call: TRBD1 (6 bases). Germline V gene lookup returns CDR1 LNHDA and CDR2 SQIVND (reference sequence). V was pared by 5 bases and J by 0 bases, with 11 bases between. The CDR3 runs 14 residues. CDR3 nucleotides: TGTGCCAGTAGTGATGACAGGACCTCCTACGAGCAGTACTTC. Its protein product is CASSDDRTSYEQYF.

In its sample, this clonotype was seen many times. The rearrangement uses TRBV3-1 and TRBJ2-7; a weak D match, TRBD1 (6 bases). Germline V gene data show CDR1 as LGHDT and CDR2 as YNNKEL (reference sequence). V lost 0 bases, J lost 2 bases, and 11 bases lay in between. This CDR3 has 15 amino acids. The CDR3 sequence: CASSQDIGTPYEQYF. The DNA for the CDR3 is TGTGCCAGCAGCCAAGACATCGGGACACCCTACGAGCAGTACTTC.

This clonotype appeared a few times. CDR3 sequence: CASSFYQREETQYF. The CDR3 bases are TGTGCCAGCAGCTTCTATCAGCGGGAAGAGACCCAGTACTTC. The gene calls are TRBV5-6 and TRBJ2-5; D may be TRBD2 (6 bases). V lost 2 bases to trimming and J lost 3 bases, with 11 bases between them. Looked up from germline, CDR1 is SGHDT and CDR2 is YYEEEE. The CDR3 sequence is 14 residues long.

The sample holds many counts of this clonotype. The CDR3 loop reads CASSPGMWAYEQYF. As DNA, the CDR3 is TGTGCCAGCTCACCGGGTATGTGGGCCTACGAGCAGTACTTC. This chain joins TRBV18 and TRBJ2-7; D is undetermined. This CDR3 region has 14 residues. The V end was cut by 3 bases, the J end by 2 bases, with 11 bases between. Germline CDR1 KGHSH, CDR2 LQKENI.

This clonotype was counted between two and nine times. The V call is TRBV15, the J call TRBJ2-2; 8 bases fit TRBD1. This CDR3 spans 18 amino acids. The V segment lost 0 bases and the J segment 2 bases; nucleotides outside the gene matches: 8. CDR1 and CDR2 (germline): LNHNV, YYDKDF (reference sequence). The CDR3, as DNA: TGTGCCACCAGCAGAGATACACCGGGACAGGCTAACACCGGGGAGCTGTTTTTT. It encodes CATSRDTPGQANTGELFF.

This clonotype was detected a few times. The chain links TRBV7-9 to TRBJ1-2, with a possible D match to TRBD1 (5 bases). Trimming left V 5 bases short and J 0 bases short, with 10 bases between. CDR3 length equals 14 residues. The V gene's germline CDR1 is SEHNR and CDR2 FQNEAQ (reference sequence). DNA of the CDR3: TGTGCCAGCAGCCCGACAGTGGCTAACTATGGCTACACCTTC. Residues: CASSPTVANYGYTF.

This clonotype was recorded at least ten times. The rearrangement links TRBV3-1 to TRBJ1-2; no definite D call. Germline V gene sequence: CDR1 LGHDT, CDR2 YNNKEL (reference sequence). Trimming removed 0 bases at V and 2 bases at J, with 7 bases between. This CDR3 contains 14 residues. CDR3 loop: CASSQDLQNYGYTF. The CDR3 bases are TGTGCCAGCAGCCAAGATCTACAGAACTATGGCTACACCTTC.

This chain uses TRBV5-1 with TRBJ2-1, with 7 nucleotides matching TRBD2. The V and J ends lost 0 bases and 15 bases, in that order; junction bases with no gene match: 15. The germline V gene encodes CDR1 SGHRS and CDR2 YFSETQ. The CDR3 is 15 amino acids. Here the CDR3 DNA reads TGCGCCAGCAGCTTGGAGTTTACGGGAGGCCGAGATTCGTTCTTC. This codes for CASSLEFTGGRDSFF.

A word on this clonotype: A much larger clone lies a single base off, so this may be a read error. The chain recombines TRBV5-1 with TRBJ2-2; the D call may be TRBD1 or TRBD2 (5 bases each). Germline V lookup: CDR1 SGHRS, CDR2 YFSETQ. V was trimmed by 1 base and J by 2 bases, leaving 12 bases between them. CDR3 length: 16 amino acids. The CDR3: CASSLHGAPNTGELFF. DNA of the CDR3: TGCGCCAGCAGCTTGCACGGGGCACCCAACACCGGGGAGCTGTTTTTT.

This chain joins TRBV20-1 and TRBJ2-1, with D tentatively TRBD2 (6 bases). Germline V gene lookup returns CDR1 DFQATT and CDR2 SNEGSKA (reference sequence). V dropped 0 bases and J dropped 2 bases, with 11 bases sitting between them. The CDR3 loop spans 15 amino acids. The CDR3 nucleotides are TGCAGTGCTAGAGAGCGGGATACCGCCTACAATGAGCAGTTCTTC. Its protein product is CSARERDTAYNEQFF.

This clonotype was recorded at least ten times. The chain carries TRBV27 and TRBJ2-7; TRBD1 aligns across 9 bases. Per germline, CDR1 MNHEY and CDR2 SMNVEV (reference sequence). The CDR3 runs 15 residues. The J segment lost 2 bases and the V segment lost 0 bases, leaving 2 bases of the junction unmatched. The CDR3 DNA reads as TGTGCCAGCAGTTTATCCGGACAGGGGACCTACGAGCAGTACTTC. Protein product: CASSLSGQGTYEQYF.

In this sample, this clonotype turned up a few times. V usage is TRBV5-1 and J usage is TRBJ2-7; 15 bases align to TRBD2. Per germline, CDR1 SGHRS and CDR2 YFSETQ. This CDR3 is 18 amino acids long. Trimming at V came to 4 bases and at J to 0 bases, leaving 8 bases not matched to a gene. In DNA, the CDR3 is TGCGCCAGCAGCCAGGCGGGACTAGCGGGAGGCCGCTCCTACGAGCAGTACTTC. Protein: CASSQAGLAGGRSYEQYF.